This T cell receptor beta chain was retrieved from a study of blood T cell repertoires in COVID-19. Study information: Samples came from the United States, Italy and Spain, spanning acute and convalescent COVID-19. The cDNA or gDNA used as material had been derived from T cells, B-cell-depleted T cells, or PBMCs.

Original analysis: Amplifying reference gene primers gave estimates of nucleated cell counts. Assay: immunoSEQ multiplex PCR; the TCRdb copy retains only in-frame clones and omits some. V, J and clone size were drawn from that table, and D and trimming were deduced from the DNA. The table shows under 150,000 clones, with 90% occurring only once. This CDR3 spans 16 amino acids. With V trimmed by 6 bases and J by 4 bases, 9 bases remained unmatched. Germline loops: CDR1 MGHDK, CDR2 SYGVNS. Sequenced material: peripheral blood. The J gene is TRBJ1-4, the V gene TRBV25-1; 9 bases match TRBD1. The origin of this receptor is a human donor with active COVID-19. The donor label of this sample is uncertain. CDR3 DNA: TGTGCCAGCAGCTCGTTGGGACAGGGTATTAATGAAAAACTGTTTTTT. Protein product: CASSSLGQGINEKLFF.